This is a list of T cell receptor beta chains from one sample in a study of control samples from healthy donors and cancer patients. TCRdb's copy holds only in-frame clones and misses some; the assay was immunoSEQ multiplex PCR. The repertoire has about 150,000 clones, around 95% of them found once; the top ten carry 5.7%. The specimen sequenced was blood. These receptors originate from a middle-aged man in good health. Both conserved end residues are part of each CDR3. A D gene is named only where the DNA matches it firmly. A clone size is listed for some rows: how often the clone was seen (once, few, many), or a class if it is expanded.

v_call	clone_size	j_call	d_call	cdr3_nt	cdr3_aa
TRBV6-5	.	TRBJ1-5	.	TGTGCCAGCAGTTACTCGGGGGGCGCGAGCAATCAGCCCCAGCATTTT	CASSYSGGASNQPQHF
TRBV28	.	TRBJ1-5	.	TGTGCCAGCAGTTTATCAGGGGCTAGCAATCAGCCCCAGCATTTT	CASSLSGASNQPQHF
TRBV5-6	.	TRBJ1-2	.	TGTGCCGGCAGCTTGTCTCCCTATGGCTACACCTTC	CAGSLSPYGYTF
TRBV4-2	.	TRBJ1-4	.	TGTGCCAGCAGCCAAACCGTTGTAAGGGCCGCAACTAATGAAAAACTGTTTTTT	CASSQTVVRAATNEKLFF
TRBV5-1	.	TRBJ1-2	TRBD1	TGCGCCAGCAGCTTGGCCAGACAGGGATATGGCTACACCTTC	CASSLARQGYGYTF
TRBV7-8	.	TRBJ1-3	TRBD1	TGTGCCAGCAGCCGAGAGGGGGCCTCTGGAAACACCATATATTTT	CASSREGASGNTIYF
TRBV4-1	.	TRBJ2-7	.	TGCGCCAGCAGCCAAGAAGTCAGGGCACCCTACGAGCAGTACTTC	CASSQEVRAPYEQYF
TRBV6-5	.	TRBJ1-2	.	TGTGCCAGCATAGGATCAGGACGCTATGGCTACACCTTC	CASIGSGRYGYTF
TRBV6-5	.	TRBJ1-6	.	TGTGCCAGCAGTTACTCGAACAGGGATAATTCACCCCTCCACTTT	CASSYSNRDNSPLHF
TRBV4-2	.	TRBJ2-2	TRBD2	TGTGCCAGCAGCCAAGATAGCGGGGGGTTCACCGGGGAGCTGTTTTTT	CASSQDSGGFTGELFF
TRBV9	.	TRBJ2-3	TRBD2	TGTGCCAGCAGCTCTAGCGGGGGCCGCACAGATACGCAGTATTTT	CASSSSGGRTDTQYF
TRBV6-6	once	TRBJ1-6	TRBD1	TGTGCCAGCAGTATCGGGGACAGTGGTGGCCACTTT	CASSIGDSGGHF
TRBV28	.	TRBJ1-4	.	TGTGCCAGCAGTTCGCCCGCGGCCGATACTAAGGGAAAACTGTTTTTT	CASSSPAADTKGKLFF
TRBV6-5	once	TRBJ1-2	.	TGTGCCAGCAGTTCACAAGGATATGGCTACACCTTC	CASSSQGYGYTF